This T cell receptor (beta chain) was found in a study of cytomegalovirus exposure and HLA in healthy donors. The V end lost 5 bases, the J end lost 4 bases, and 17 bases lay between the germline ends. This CDR3 comprises 15 residues. Per the germline V gene, CDR1 is SGHNT and CDR2 is YENEEA. The PCR made use of 60 Vbeta and 13 Jbeta primers. This table comes from immunoSEQ multiplex PCR, and its TCRdb copy is limited to in-frame clones, with some not included. The data contain around 190,000 clones, around 83% of them seen just once; the ten biggest clones take up less than 1.1%. Concerning this clone itself: The antigen remains unidentified.

Study-wide findings and caveats: Most TCR sequences were rare, but some public TCRs occurred in many donors. In a later analysis, TCR beta V- and J-gene trimming showed a link to a missense DCLRE1C variant. Accounts indicate the classifier identified cytomegalovirus status with strong specificity and sensitivity. Altogether, some 170 TCR beta chains were recorded as cytomegalovirus-associated.

The receptor was isolated from a middle-aged woman in good health and CMV-seronegative. The V gene is TRBV11-3, the J gene TRBJ1-1, with a possible D match to TRBD1 (5 bases). The specimen was PBMCs. DNA for the CDR3: TGTGCCAGCAGCCTCGGTTTCAGGGTGAGCACTGAAGCTTTCTTT. This gives the protein CASSLGFRVSTEAFF.